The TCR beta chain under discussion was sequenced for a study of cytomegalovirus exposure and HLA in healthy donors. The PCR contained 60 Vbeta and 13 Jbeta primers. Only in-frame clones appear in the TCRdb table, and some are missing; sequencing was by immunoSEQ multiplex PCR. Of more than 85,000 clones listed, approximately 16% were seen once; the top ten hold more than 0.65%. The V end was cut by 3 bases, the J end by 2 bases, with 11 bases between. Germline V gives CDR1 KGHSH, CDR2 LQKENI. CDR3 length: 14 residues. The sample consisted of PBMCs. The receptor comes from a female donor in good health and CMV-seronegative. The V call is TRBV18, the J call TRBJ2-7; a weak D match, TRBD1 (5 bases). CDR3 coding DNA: TGTGCCAGCTCACCTCCAGGGCTCACCTACGAGCAGTACTTC. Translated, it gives CASSPPGLTYEQYF.